Below, 13 T cell receptor beta chains from the same sample are listed, as sequenced in a study of regulatory T cells in long-lasting Graves disease. Time point here: newly diagnosed GD, antithyroid drugs for less than 3 months. From RNA extracted from PBMCs, the TCR library was made. Relying on iRepertoire HTBI primers and Arm-PCR of CDR3 regions, the team built TCR beta libraries. TCRdb reanalysed the multiplex PCR reads using MiXCR and keeps one entry per CDR3 protein. The sample records a few hundred thousand distinct CDR3 sequences, roughly 19% being singletons. These same data were also listed under a study on T cells in Graves' hyperthyroidism and ophthalmopathy.

The sequencing used peripheral blood mononuclear cells (PBMCs), collected at new diagnosis, from a patient treated with antithyroid drugs. The receptors shown here come from a woman aged 25 to 39 with Graves disease.

Notes on this clonotype: A much bigger clone sits one base away, suggesting this may be a read error. The chain combines TRBV11-3 with TRBJ2-1; D gene ambiguous. CDR3 size: 14 residues. CDR1 and CDR2 from the germline V gene are SGHNT and YENEEA. The CDR3 loop is CASSWYRSYNEQIF. CDR3 bases: TGTGCCAGCAGTTGGTACCGGTCCTACAATGAGCAGATCTTC. Full variable domain (outside the CDR3, taken from reference TRBV11-3 and TRBJ2-1): EAGVVQSPRYKIIEKKQPVAFWCNPISGHNTLYWYLQNLGQGPELLIRYENEEAVDDSQLPKDRFSAERLKGVDSTLKIQPAELGDSAVYLCASSWYRSYNEQIFGPGTRLTVL.

This clonotype occurred many times. CDR3 in DNA: TGTGCCAGCAGTTTAGGGACAGGGAAGTACGAGCAGTACTTC. As protein: CASSLGTGKYEQYF. The J gene is TRBJ2-7, the V gene TRBV27; 9 positions match TRBD1. CDR3 length: 14 residues. Trimming at V came to 2 bases and at J to 4 bases, leaving 3 bases not matched to a gene. CDR1 is MNHEY, CDR2 SMNVEV, per germline (reference sequence).

This clonotype appeared many times. The junction shows a germline mismatch at one end, possibly a read error. This chain connects TRBV7-7 to TRBJ2-7; no clear D gene. The V gene's germline CDR1 is SSHAT and CDR2 FNYEAQ (reference sequence). The CDR3 loop spans 14 amino acids. The CDR3: CASSLGSLDGAKYF. CDR3 sequence (DNA): TGTGCTAGCAGCTTAGGCAGCCTCGACGGAGCAAAGTACTTC.

Ten or more counts support this clonotype. V usage is TRBV5-4 and J usage is TRBJ2-5, with a weak D call TRBD2 (5 bases). Trimming pared 5 bases from V and 4 bases from J, leaving 21 bases between. Germline CDR1 SGHNT, CDR2 YYREEE (reference sequence). The CDR3 runs 16 residues. The CDR3 DNA is TGTGCCAGCAGACTAGGGCTCCGGGAAGAGCGAGAGACCCAGTACTTC. This encodes CASRLGLREERETQYF.

This clonotype has ten or more counts. The chain employs TRBV24-1 and TRBJ2-1; D is perhaps TRBD2 (6 bases). Germline values: CDR1 KGHDR, CDR2 SFDVKD. There are 13 residues in the CDR3. Trimming cost V 9 bases and J 1 base, with 9 bases left between them. This CDR3 is CATGGASYNEQFF. The CDR3 DNA reads TGTGCCACCGGAGGGGCTTCCTACAATGAGCAGTTCTTC.

This clonotype was seen at least ten times. This chain uses TRBV7-6 with TRBJ1-3; unclear D gene. CDR1 is SGHVS, CDR2 FNYEAQ, per germline. Deletions cut 5 bases from V and 0 bases from J, with 11 bases between. The CDR3 length is 15 residues. CDR3 nucleotide sequence: TGTGCCAGCAGCCCGGGCAGTACCTCTGGAAACACCATATATTTT. Its translation: CASSPGSTSGNTIYF.

This rearrangement joins TRBV20-1 to TRBJ2-1; 12 bases agree with TRBD2. V lost 1 base, J lost 0 bases, and 16 bases stayed unmatched. CDR3 length equals 21 residues. Germline V gene lookup returns CDR1 DFQATT and CDR2 SNEGSKA (reference sequence). In nucleotides, the CDR3 is TGCAGTGCTAGAGGGGGAGCAGGTACTAGCGGGAGGTCCTACTCCTACAATGAGCAGTTCTTC. It yields the protein CSARGGAGTSGRSYSYNEQFF.

Many counts were recorded for this clonotype. J is TRBJ2-1 and V is TRBV28, with D unresolved. The germline gives CDR1 MDHEN, CDR2 SYDVKM. Trimming pared 2 bases from V and 9 bases from J, leaving 8 bases between. The CDR3 spans 12 residues. The CDR3 nucleotides are TGTGCCAGCAGTTTACAGTTCGCTGAGCAGTTCTTC. Its protein is CASSLQFAEQFF.

This clonotype was detected many times. The V gene is TRBV20-1, the J gene TRBJ1-1, with a weak D call TRBD1 (5 bases). Looked up from germline, CDR1 is DFQATT and CDR2 is SNEGSKA (reference sequence). V was pared by 5 bases and J by 3 bases, with 10 bases between. This CDR3 has 12 amino acids. The CDR3 protein is CSAARVDTEAFF. As DNA, the CDR3 is TGCAGTGCTGCCAGGGTGGACACTGAAGCTTTCTTT.

The chain employs TRBV2 and TRBJ1-1; weak D call: TRBD1 (6 bases). Per the germline V gene, CDR1 is SNHLY and CDR2 is FYNNEI. CDR3 length: 15 amino acids. Trimming left V 6 bases short and J 6 bases short, with 20 bases between. The CDR3 region has the DNA TGTGCCAGCAGCGCTACCCGACAGGTCAACGCTGAAGCTTTCTTT. This sequence encodes CASSATRQVNAEAFF. Full variable domain (missing parts from reference TRBV2 and TRBJ1-1): EPEVTQTPSHQVTQMGQEVILRCVPISNHLYFYWYRQILGQKVEFLVSFYNNEISEKSEIFDDQFSVERPDGSNFTLKIRSTKLEDSAMYFCASSATRQVNAEAFFGQGTRLTVV.

This clonotype came up many times. CDR3 DNA: TGCAGTGCCCAGGGGGCAGGCGAGCAGTACTTC. As protein: CSAQGAGEQYF. V usage is TRBV20-1 and J usage is TRBJ2-7; 8 nucleotides line up with TRBD1. This CDR3 has 11 residues. The J segment lost 6 bases and the V segment lost 6 bases, leaving 4 bases of the junction unmatched. Germline V gives CDR1 DFQATT, CDR2 SNEGSKA (reference sequence).

This clonotype was observed many times. V usage is TRBV30 and J usage is TRBJ1-3; 7 nucleotides agree with TRBD1. This CDR3 comprises 16 residues. CDR1 is GTSNPN, CDR2 SVGIG, per germline (reference sequence). Germline trimming cut 3 bases from V and 4 bases from J; bases unmatched to any gene: 12. The CDR3 bases are TGTGCCTGGAGAGACTTCCTCCGGGACAGAGGAAACACCATATATTTT. It translates to CAWRDFLRDRGNTIYF.

This clonotype was seen ten or more times. The V call is TRBV28, the J call TRBJ1-5; 8 bases fit TRBD1. Per germline, CDR1 MDHEN and CDR2 SYDVKM. V gave up 4 bases and J gave up 1 base; unmatched junction bases: 9. The CDR3 is 17 amino acids. CDR3 nucleotide sequence: TGTGCCAGCAGTTCCACGACAGGGGTAAGAAGCAATCAGCCCCAGCATTTT. Translating gives CASSSTTGVRSNQPQHF.